Following are 30 T cell receptor beta chains from one sample sequenced in a study of cytomegalovirus exposure and HLA in healthy donors. Data came from immunoSEQ multiplex PCR; TCRdb stores just in-frame clones and leaves some out. The data contain approximately 97,000 clones, about 95% of them singletons. Sequences were obtained from PBMCs. The receptors stem from a woman aged 18 to 35 in good health and CMV-seronegative.

The genes are TRBV27 and TRBJ2-3; 7 bases agree with TRBD2. The trim removed 1 base at V and 0 bases at J, leaving 10 bases unmatched. CDR3 size: 18 residues. CDR1 MNHEY and CDR2 SMNVEV come from the germline V gene (reference sequence). CDR3 nucleotides: TGTGCCAGCAGTTTATATCGGGCTAGCGGAGCTAGCACAGATACGCAGTATTTT. Translation gives CASSLYRASGASTDTQYF.

The chain combines TRBV30 with TRBJ2-3, with unresolved D. CDR1 and CDR2 from the germline V gene are GTSNPN and SVGIG (reference sequence). The germline V and J ends were trimmed by 3 bases and 0 bases, with 10 bases remaining between them. The CDR3 contains 14 residues. CDR3 residues: CAWRVMTSTDTQYF. For the CDR3, the DNA is TGTGCCTGGAGAGTCATGACTAGCACAGATACGCAGTATTTT.

This clone came up once. The V gene is TRBV6-1, the J gene TRBJ1-1; D is perhaps TRBD1 (6 bases). Germline CDR1 reads MNHNS; CDR2 reads SASEGT. The CDR3 length is 13 residues. V was shortened by 3 bases and J by 3 bases, with 8 bases between the two germline ends. The CDR3 loop reads CASSDRGHTEAFF. The DNA of the CDR3 is TGTGCCAGCAGTGACAGGGGACACACTGAAGCTTTCTTT.

The chain joins TRBV4-2 to TRBJ1-6; tentative D call: TRBD1 (5 bases). The CDR3 runs to 16 residues. Germline lookup yields CDR1 LGHNA and CDR2 YNFKEQ. V dropped 0 bases and J dropped 3 bases, with 9 bases sitting between them. In DNA, the CDR3 is TGTGCCAGCAGCCAAGACTCGGACATCTATAATTCACCCCTCCACTTT. This encodes CASSQDSDIYNSPLHF.

The genes are TRBV20-1 and TRBJ1-1; D call uncertain. Germline-derived CDR1 and CDR2 are DFQATT and SNEGSKA (reference sequence). The CDR3 totals 11 residues. V dropped 5 bases and J dropped 0 bases, with 4 bases sitting between them. The DNA of the CDR3 is TGCAGTGCTGACATGAACACTGAAGCTTTCTTT. This sequence encodes CSADMNTEAFF.

The chain is built from TRBV6-5 and TRBJ2-1; 7 bases are a match to TRBD2. Per the germline V gene, CDR1 is MNHEY and CDR2 is SVGAGI. Germline trimming cut 6 bases from V and 4 bases from J; bases unmatched to any gene: 6. The CDR3 is 14 residues long. CDR3 loop: CASSGEGEYNEQFF. The CDR3, as DNA: TGTGCCAGCAGCGGGGAGGGTGAATACAATGAGCAGTTCTTC.

This rearrangement joins TRBV6-1 to TRBJ2-7; D possibly corresponds to TRBD2 (5 bases). This CDR3 has 14 residues. V gave up 6 bases and J gave up 2 bases, with 14 bases separating them. Germline V lookup: CDR1 MNHNS, CDR2 SASEGT. CDR3 loop: CASSGSGSTYEQYF. As DNA, the CDR3 is TGTGCCAGCAGCGGAAGCGGAAGTACCTACGAGCAGTACTTC.

The V and J genes are TRBV9 and TRBJ2-2; 11 positions agree with TRBD2. V lost 2 bases and J lost 7; bases outside the gene matches: 4. CDR3 length: 15 amino acids. Germline lookup yields CDR1 SGDLS and CDR2 YYNGEE. CDR3: CASSVTSGGGGELFF. The CDR3 DNA sequence: TGTGCCAGCAGCGTTACTAGCGGGGGAGGCGGGGAGCTGTTTTTT.

The chain is built from TRBV5-6 and TRBJ1-6; 9 bases are a match to TRBD1. The V gene's germline CDR1 is SGHDT and CDR2 YYEEEE. The CDR3 is 14 amino acids. Trimming removed 0 bases from V and 11 bases from J; junction bases left unmatched: 3. This CDR3 is CASSLGTGATPLHF. The CDR3 nucleotides are TGTGCCAGCAGCTTGGGGACAGGGGCGACACCCCTCCACTTT. Full variable domain (rest looked up from reference TRBV5-6 and TRBJ1-6): DAGVTQSPTHLIKTRGQQVTLRCSPKSGHDTVSWYQQALGQGPQFIFQYYEEEERQRGNFPDRFSGHQFPNYSSELNVNALLLGDSALYLCASSLGTGATPLHFGNGTRLTVT.

The chain joins TRBV14 to TRBJ2-2, with TRBD1 matching 7 bases. The germline CDR1 and CDR2 sequences are SGHDN and FVKESK. CDR3 length equals 15 residues. Germline trimming cut 5 bases from V and 0 bases from J; bases unmatched to any gene: 3. CDR3 sequence: CASSGDSPNTGELFF. Here the CDR3 DNA reads TGTGCCAGCAGCGGGGACAGCCCGAACACCGGGGAGCTGTTTTTT.

The chain carries TRBV15 and TRBJ2-7; TRBD1 matches 11 bases. Trimming took 5 bases from V and 6 from J; bases not matched to a gene: 3. This CDR3 is built from 13 residues. The germline CDR1 and CDR2 sequences are LNHNV and YYDKDF (reference sequence). In nucleotides, the CDR3 is TGTGCCACCAGCTTGGGGACAGGGGGCGAGCAGTACTTC. Its protein product is CATSLGTGGEQYF.

A single count supports this clone. The gene calls are TRBV4-2 and TRBJ1-1; D is ambiguous. Trimming shortened V by 0 bases and J by 3 bases, and 14 bases separated the two germline ends. The germline V gene encodes CDR1 LGHNA and CDR2 YNFKEQ. The CDR3 length is 16 residues. This chain's CDR3 is CASSQDRRFGDTEAFF. As DNA, the CDR3 is TGTGCCAGCAGCCAAGATCGGCGGTTCGGAGACACTGAAGCTTTCTTT.

The chain joins TRBV6-5 to TRBJ2-7; D is undetermined. Germline CDR1 reads MNHEY; CDR2 reads SVGAGI. The CDR3 loop spans 16 amino acids. The V end was cut by 0 bases, the J end by 0 bases, with 12 bases between. The CDR3 sequence is CASSYSSYSNSYEQYF. The CDR3, as DNA: TGTGCCAGCAGTTACTCGTCTTACAGCAACTCCTACGAGCAGTACTTC.

The V and J genes are TRBV11-2 and TRBJ2-3; 8 bases map to TRBD2. The CDR3 runs 17 residues. The ends lost 2 bases at V and 4 bases at J; junction bases unmatched: 11. Germline values: CDR1 SGHAT, CDR2 FQNNGV. The CDR3 DNA follows: TGTGCCAGCAGCTTAATGGGTCTCGGGGGGGCAGCAGATACGCAGTATTTT. Its translation is CASSLMGLGGAADTQYF. The entire variable domain, with the rest obtained from reference TRBV11-2 and TRBJ2-3, is as follows: EAGVAQSPRYKIIEKRQSVAFWCNPISGHATLYWYQQILGQGPKLLIQFQNNGVVDDSQLPKDRFSAERLKGVDSTLKIQPAKLEDSAVYLCASSLMGLGGAADTQYFGPGTRLTVL.

The chain carries TRBV6-5 and TRBJ2-7, with 7 positions matching TRBD1. The CDR3 consists of 11 residues. Unmatched junction bases numbered 3, after V lost 7 bases and J lost 6 bases. Germline lookup yields CDR1 MNHEY and CDR2 SVGAGI. The CDR3 loop is CASTTGFEQYF. CDR3 bases: TGTGCCAGCACGACAGGGTTCGAGCAGTACTTC.

This chain joins TRBV30 and TRBJ1-4; no clear D gene. This CDR3 comprises 14 residues. V dropped 3 bases and J dropped 0 bases, with 8 bases sitting between them. In germline, CDR1 is GTSNPN, CDR2 SVGIG (reference sequence). The CDR3 region is CAWSYMTTNEKLFF. CDR3 DNA: TGTGCCTGGAGCTATATGACAACTAATGAAAAACTGTTTTTT. Full variable domain (outside the CDR3, taken from reference TRBV30 and TRBJ1-4): SQTIHQWPATLVQPVGSPLSLECTVEGTSNPNLYWYRQAAGRGLQLLFYSVGIGQISSEVPQNLSASRPQDRQFILSSKKLLLSDSGFYLCAWSYMTTNEKLFFGSGTQLSVL.

This rearrangement joins TRBV7-9 to TRBJ1-1, with TRBD1 identical over 7 bases. The ends lost 5 bases at V and 2 bases at J; junction bases unmatched: 20. The germline V gene has CDR1 SEHNR and CDR2 FQNEAQ (reference sequence). The CDR3 loop spans 19 amino acids. CDR3 DNA sequence: TGTGCCAGCAGCATTATAGCCTTGGGACAGTCGGACGTAAACACTGAAGCTTTCTTT. This gives the protein CASSIIALGQSDVNTEAFF.

The rearrangement joins TRBV6-5 to TRBJ2-7, with 8 bases fitting TRBD2. Germline V CDR1 and CDR2: MNHEY, SVGAGI. Unmatched junction bases numbered 7, after V lost 10 bases and J lost 2 bases. The CDR3 spans 13 residues. The DNA for the CDR3 is TGTGCCACCGGGGTAGCGGGGCCCTACGAGCAGTACTTC. Residues: CATGVAGPYEQYF.

This chain uses TRBV7-9 with TRBJ2-7, with a possible D match to TRBD1 (6 bases). The V and J ends lost 6 bases and 0 bases respectively, with 15 bases between them. CDR1 is SEHNR, CDR2 FQNEAQ, per germline (reference sequence). This CDR3 is built from 15 residues. This chain's CDR3 is CASRPPGASSYEQYF. CDR3 coding DNA: TGTGCCAGCAGACCCCCAGGGGCTAGCTCCTACGAGCAGTACTTC.

This clone was detected a few times. The chain joins TRBV4-3 to TRBJ2-3; 8 bases are shared with TRBD2. Trimming removed 0 bases from V and 2 bases from J; junction bases left unmatched: 4. This CDR3 contains 16 residues. CDR1 is LGHNA, CDR2 YSLEER, per germline. The CDR3 region is CASSQDLGGATDTQYF. DNA for the CDR3: TGCGCCAGCAGCCAAGATCTCGGGGGGGCCACAGATACGCAGTATTTT.

The chain combines TRBV19 with TRBJ2-5; the match to TRBD1 covers 11 bases. This CDR3 has 15 residues. Germline values: CDR1 LNHDA, CDR2 SQIVND (reference sequence). V lost 5 bases and J lost 4; bases outside the gene matches: 6. CDR3: CASSEDRGLSETQYF. The CDR3 DNA reads as TGTGCCAGTAGTGAGGACAGGGGGCTTTCAGAGACCCAGTACTTC.

The chain carries TRBV7-9 and TRBJ2-2, with a tentative D call TRBD2 (6 bases). This CDR3 is 14 amino acids long. CDR1 SEHNR and CDR2 FQNEAQ come from the germline V gene (reference sequence). V lost 5 bases and J 4 bases, leaving 11 bases between the germline ends. This CDR3 is CASSVSGGTGELFF. In DNA, the CDR3 is TGTGCCAGCAGCGTCTCCGGGGGCACCGGGGAGCTGTTTTTT.

The V and J genes are TRBV2 and TRBJ1-4; the match to TRBD1 covers 7 bases. The J segment lost 6 bases and the V segment lost 9 bases, leaving 10 bases of the junction unmatched. CDR3 length: 14 amino acids. Germline-derived CDR1 and CDR2 are SNHLY and FYNNEI. The chain's CDR3 is CASNLQGGDEKLFF. CDR3 coding DNA: TGTGCCAGTAACTTGCAGGGGGGTGATGAAAAACTGTTTTTT.

Only one count was recorded for this clone. The V call is TRBV2, the J call TRBJ2-2; tentatively, D is TRBD1 (6 bases). The ends were cut back, 7 bases at V and 0 bases at J, with 12 bases in the middle. The CDR3 sequence is 15 residues long. The germline V gene encodes CDR1 SNHLY and CDR2 FYNNEI. CDR3 amino acids: CASKTDRANTGELFF. The CDR3 DNA is TGTGCCAGCAAAACGGACAGAGCGAACACCGGGGAGCTGTTTTTT.

A few counts support this clone. The chain uses TRBV4-1 and TRBJ1-2, with 8 bases aligning to TRBD1. Trimming removed 1 base from V and 8 bases from J; junction bases left unmatched: 9. CDR3 length: 15 residues. Germline V gene sequence: CDR1 MGHRA, CDR2 YSYEKL. The CDR3 loop is CASSQADGQGRGYTF. Here the CDR3 DNA reads TGCGCCAGCAGCCAAGCTGATGGACAGGGCAGGGGCTACACCTTC.

This chain connects TRBV27 to TRBJ2-4; D perhaps matches TRBD1 (8 bases). Germline V gives CDR1 MNHEY, CDR2 SMNVEV (reference sequence). The CDR3 spans 16 residues. V lost 5 bases to trimming and J lost 6 bases, with 20 bases between them. The DNA of the CDR3 is TGTGCCAGCAGTCCATGGGTACAGGGGGGGGGAAACATTCAGTACTTC. This codes for CASSPWVQGGGNIQYF.

The chain employs TRBV19 and TRBJ2-2; no firm D call. V gave up 9 bases and J gave up 4 bases, with 12 bases separating them. Germline V gene lookup returns CDR1 LNHDA and CDR2 SQIVND (reference sequence). The CDR3 is 13 amino acids. DNA of the CDR3: TGTGCCAGCTCGCCCAGGCTCACCGGGGAGCTGTTTTTT. Encoded protein: CASSPRLTGELFF.

The chain combines TRBV19 with TRBJ1-1, with D perhaps TRBD1 (6 bases). V lost 5 bases and J lost 6, with 19 bases in between. The CDR3 has 15 residues. The germline gives CDR1 LNHDA, CDR2 SQIVND (reference sequence). The CDR3 is CASSPPQGSLSEAFF. In DNA form, the CDR3 reads TGTGCCAGTAGTCCTCCTCAGGGGAGCCTCTCTGAAGCTTTCTTT.

The rearrangement joins TRBV4-3 to TRBJ2-3; D gene ambiguous. Trimming stripped 0 bases from V and 4 bases from J, with 5 bases between. This CDR3 has 13 amino acids. Per the germline V gene, CDR1 is LGHNA and CDR2 is YSLEER. CDR3 nucleotides: TGCGCCAGCAGCCAAGATTCCGCAGATACGCAGTATTTT. It translates to CASSQDSADTQYF.

The chain recombines TRBV5-1 with TRBJ1-2, with a tentative D call TRBD1 (5 bases). Germline V gives CDR1 SGHRS, CDR2 YFSETQ. The CDR3 is made up of 14 amino acids. Trimming shortened V by 0 bases and J by 8 bases, and 14 bases separated the two germline ends. The CDR3 spells CASSLDRIGGGYTF. As DNA, the CDR3 is TGCGCCAGCAGCTTGGACAGGATCGGAGGGGGCTACACCTTC.